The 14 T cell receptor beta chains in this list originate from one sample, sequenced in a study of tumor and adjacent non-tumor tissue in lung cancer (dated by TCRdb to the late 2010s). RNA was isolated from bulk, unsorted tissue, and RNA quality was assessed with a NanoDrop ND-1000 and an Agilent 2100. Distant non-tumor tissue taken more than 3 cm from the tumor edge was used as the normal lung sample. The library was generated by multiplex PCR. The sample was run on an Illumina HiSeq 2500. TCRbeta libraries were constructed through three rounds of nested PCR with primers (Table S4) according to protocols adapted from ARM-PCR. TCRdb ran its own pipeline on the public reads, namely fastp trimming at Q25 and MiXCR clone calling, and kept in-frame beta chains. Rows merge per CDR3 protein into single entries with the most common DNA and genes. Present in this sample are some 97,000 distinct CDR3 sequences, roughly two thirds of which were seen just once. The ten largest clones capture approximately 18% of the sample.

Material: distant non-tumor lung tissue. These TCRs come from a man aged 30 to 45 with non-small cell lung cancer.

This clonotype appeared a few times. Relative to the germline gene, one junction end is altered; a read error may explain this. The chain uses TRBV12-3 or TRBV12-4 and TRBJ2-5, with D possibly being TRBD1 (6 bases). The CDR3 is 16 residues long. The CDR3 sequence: CASSFVTDSNKEAQHF. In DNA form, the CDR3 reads TGTGCCAGCAGTTTCGTGACGGACAGCAACAAGGAGGCCCAGCACTTC.

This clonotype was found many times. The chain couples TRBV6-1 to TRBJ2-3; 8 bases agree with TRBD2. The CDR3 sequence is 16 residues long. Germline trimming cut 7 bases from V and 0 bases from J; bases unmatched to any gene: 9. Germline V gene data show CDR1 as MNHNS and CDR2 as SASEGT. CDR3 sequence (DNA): TGTGCCAGCAACGGGAGACTAGCGTCTAGCACAGATACGCAGTATTTT. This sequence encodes CASNGRLASSTDTQYF.

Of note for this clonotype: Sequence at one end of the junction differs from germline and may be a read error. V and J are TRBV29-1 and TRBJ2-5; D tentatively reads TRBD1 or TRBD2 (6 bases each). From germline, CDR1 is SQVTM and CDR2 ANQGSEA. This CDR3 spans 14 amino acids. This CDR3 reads CGVEGSARGQTLYF. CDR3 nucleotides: TGCGGCGTTGAGGGATCTGCCCGGGGGCAGACCCTGTACTTC.

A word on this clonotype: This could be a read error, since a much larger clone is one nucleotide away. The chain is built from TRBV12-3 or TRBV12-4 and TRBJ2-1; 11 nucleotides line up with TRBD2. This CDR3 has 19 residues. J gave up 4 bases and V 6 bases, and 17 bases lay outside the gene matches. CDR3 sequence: CASSLTEHSGRALYNEQFF. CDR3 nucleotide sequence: TGTGCCAGCAGCCTCACGGAACATAGCGGGAGGGCCTTATACAATGAGCAGTTCTTC.

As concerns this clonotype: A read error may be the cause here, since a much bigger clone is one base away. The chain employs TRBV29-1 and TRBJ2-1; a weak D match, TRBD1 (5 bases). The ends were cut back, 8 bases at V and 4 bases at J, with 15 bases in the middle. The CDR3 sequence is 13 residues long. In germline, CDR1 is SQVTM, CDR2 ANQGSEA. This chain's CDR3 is CSIGPGRYNEQFF. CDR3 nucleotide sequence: TGCAGCATTGGCCCAGGGCGGTACAATGAGCAGTTCTTC.

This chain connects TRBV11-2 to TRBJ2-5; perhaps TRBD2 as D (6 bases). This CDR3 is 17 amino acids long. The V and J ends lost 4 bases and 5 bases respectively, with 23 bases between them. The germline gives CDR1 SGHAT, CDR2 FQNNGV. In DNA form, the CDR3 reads TGTGCCAGCAGCTCGGGCCGGGTACTAGCTGAGGAGGAGACCCAGTACTTC. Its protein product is CASSSGRVLAEEETQYF.

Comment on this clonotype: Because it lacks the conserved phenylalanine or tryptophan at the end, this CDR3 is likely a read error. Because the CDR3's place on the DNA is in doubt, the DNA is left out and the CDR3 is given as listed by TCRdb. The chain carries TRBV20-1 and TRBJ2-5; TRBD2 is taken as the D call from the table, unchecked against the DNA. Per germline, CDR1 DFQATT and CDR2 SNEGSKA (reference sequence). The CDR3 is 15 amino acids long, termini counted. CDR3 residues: CSAESPAGSVETQYL.

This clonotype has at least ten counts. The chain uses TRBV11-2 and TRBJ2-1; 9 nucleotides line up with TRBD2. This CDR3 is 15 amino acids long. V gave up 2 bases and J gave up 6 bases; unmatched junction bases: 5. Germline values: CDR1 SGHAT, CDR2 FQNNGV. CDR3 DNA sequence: TGTGCCAGCAGCTTAAGGCTAGCGGGGTCCAATGAGCAGTTCTTC. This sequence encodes CASSLRLAGSNEQFF.

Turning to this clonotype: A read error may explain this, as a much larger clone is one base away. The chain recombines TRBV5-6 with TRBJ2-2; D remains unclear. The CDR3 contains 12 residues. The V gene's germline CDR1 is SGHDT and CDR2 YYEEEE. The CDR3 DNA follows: TGTGACAGCAGCCGTTATAACGGGGAGCTGTTTTTT. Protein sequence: CDSSRYNGELFF.

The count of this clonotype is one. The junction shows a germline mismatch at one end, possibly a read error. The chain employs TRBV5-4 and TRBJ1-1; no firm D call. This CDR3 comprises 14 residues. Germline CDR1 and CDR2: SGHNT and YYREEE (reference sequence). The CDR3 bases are TGCGCCAGCAGCTACAAGGATATGAACACTGAAGCTTTCTTT. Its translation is CASSYKDMNTEAFF.

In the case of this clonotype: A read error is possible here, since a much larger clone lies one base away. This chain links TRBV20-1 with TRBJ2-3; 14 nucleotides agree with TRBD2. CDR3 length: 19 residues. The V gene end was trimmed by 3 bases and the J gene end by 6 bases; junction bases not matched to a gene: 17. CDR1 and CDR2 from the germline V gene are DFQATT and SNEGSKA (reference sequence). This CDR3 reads CSASRPFRLAGGPKDTQYF. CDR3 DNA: TGCAGTGCTAGTCGCCCCTTTCGACTAGCGGGGGGGCCAAAGGATACGCAGTATTTT.

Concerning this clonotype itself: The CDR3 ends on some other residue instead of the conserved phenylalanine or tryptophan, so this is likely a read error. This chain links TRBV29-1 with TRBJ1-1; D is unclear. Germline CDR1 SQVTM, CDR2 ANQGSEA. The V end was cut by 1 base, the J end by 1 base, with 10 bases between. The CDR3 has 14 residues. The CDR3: CSVEVSGPNTEAFL. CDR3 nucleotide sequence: TGCAGCGTTGAAGTAAGTGGGCCGAACACTGAAGCTTTCTTA.

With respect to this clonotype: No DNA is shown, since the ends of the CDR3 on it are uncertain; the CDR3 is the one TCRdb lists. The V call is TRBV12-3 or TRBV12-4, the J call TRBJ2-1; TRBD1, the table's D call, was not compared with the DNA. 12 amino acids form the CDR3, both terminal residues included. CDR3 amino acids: CTSSFGEGEQFF.

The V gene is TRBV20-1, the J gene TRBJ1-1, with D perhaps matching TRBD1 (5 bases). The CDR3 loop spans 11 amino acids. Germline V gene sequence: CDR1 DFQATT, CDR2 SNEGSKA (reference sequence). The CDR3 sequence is CNATAGHEAFF. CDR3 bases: TGCAATGCCACGGCGGGGCATGAAGCTTTCTTT.